This is a list of T cell receptor beta chains from one sample in a study of human T cells and chemical hapten exposure. TCRdb re-derived calls from the 5' RACE reads in MiXCR, one entry per CDR3 protein. The table has approximately 110,000 distinct CDR3 sequences, 15% to 20% seen once. These receptors all stem from a human donor in good health. The CDR3 runs from the conserved cysteine through the conserved F or W. D genes are given only for firm matches. Clone size is given for some rows only: seen once, a few or many times, or a class if the clone is expanded.

J	size	V	D	CDR3	DNA
TRBJ2-7	NA	TRBV28	TRBD2	CASSPSGTYYEQYF	TGTGCCAGCAGCCCTAGCGGGACGTACTACGAGCAGTACTTC
TRBJ2-7	NA	TRBV7-2	NA	CASSLEGRRRGEQYF	TGTGCCAGCAGCTTAGAGGGCCGTAGGCGGGGCGAGCAGTACTTC
TRBJ2-2	NA	TRBV30	NA	CAWSVWLATGELFF	TGTGCCTGGAGCGTTTGGCTAGCTACGGGGGAGCTGTTTTTT
TRBJ2-7	NA	TRBV4-1	TRBD2	CASSQFPGTSGEQYF	TGCGCCAGCAGCCAGTTTCCCGGGACTAGCGGCGAGCAGTACTTC
TRBJ2-3	few	TRBV11-2	TRBD1	CASSLATGVDTQYF	TGTGCCAGCAGCTTGGCCACAGGGGTAGATACGCAGTATTTT
TRBJ2-5	few	TRBV5-1	TRBD2	CASSLTSGSIKTQYF	TGCGCCAGCAGCTTAACTAGCGGGAGTATTAAGACCCAGTACTTC
TRBJ1-6	few	TRBV20-1	NA	CSALPPTEYNSPLHF	TGCAGTGCCCTCCCGCCGACGGAATATAATTCACCCCTCCACTTT
TRBJ1-2	few	TRBV27	NA	CASSLAGGRSDGYTF	TGTGCCAGCAGTTTAGCGGGAGGCAGGTCAGATGGCTACACCTTC
TRBJ2-7	NA	TRBV5-6	NA	CASSISSYEQYF	TGTGCCAGCAGCATATCCTCCTACGAGCAGTACTTC
TRBJ2-1	NA	TRBV2	TRBD2	CASSEPDSGSSYNEQFF	TGTGCCAGCAGTGAACCGGATAGCGGGAGCTCCTACAATGAGCAGTTCTTC
TRBJ1-5	few	TRBV15	NA	CATSSQGSNQPQHF	TGTGCCACCAGCAGTCAAGGCAGCAATCAGCCCCAGCATTTT
TRBJ2-3	NA	TRBV20-1	TRBD2	CSADRLWPLAGGGTDTQYF	TGCAGTGCTGATCGACTATGGCCCCTAGCGGGAGGAGGTACAGATACGCAGTATTTT
TRBJ1-5	few	TRBV28	NA	CASSEGQPQHF	TGTGCCAGCAGTGAAGGTCAGCCCCAGCATTTT
TRBJ1-5	NA	TRBV6-2/TRBV6-3	NA	CASGKTGTYNQPQHF	TGTGCCAGCGGGAAGACAGGTACTTACAATCAGCCCCAGCATTTT
TRBJ2-3	NA	TRBV20-1	NA	CSATTGFSDTQYF	TGCAGTGCTACTACTGGTTTTTCAGATACGCAGTATTTT
TRBJ2-1	NA	TRBV7-6	NA	CASSFPGEAEEGRDNEQFF	TGTGCCAGCAGCTTTCCCGGGGAGGCAGAAGAGGGCCGGGACAATGAGCAGTTCTTC
TRBJ2-5	few	TRBV29-1	NA	CSVDGVKETQYF	TGCAGCGTTGACGGCGTCAAAGAGACCCAGTACTTC
TRBJ1-1	NA	TRBV5-1	NA	CASSSERTEAFF	TGCGCCAGCAGCTCCGAACGTACTGAAGCTTTCTTT
TRBJ1-3	NA	TRBV29-1	NA	CSVGVSSGNTIYF	TGCAGCGTTGGAGTTAGCTCTGGAAACACCATATATTTT
TRBJ1-2	few	TRBV5-8	NA	CASSLFRANNPYGYTF	TGTGCCAGCAGCTTATTCAGGGCCAACAACCCCTATGGCTACACCTTC
TRBJ1-1	few	TRBV28	TRBD1	CASSPGQGYRAFF	TGTGCCAGCAGTCCGGGACAGGGGTATCGAGCTTTCTTT
TRBJ1-4	few	TRBV11-2	NA	CASSPTQKLFF	TGTGCCAGCAGCCCGACACAAAAACTGTTTTTT
TRBJ2-7	few	TRBV12-3/TRBV12-4	NA	CASRMGPYEQYF	TGTGCCAGCAGGATGGGTCCCTACGAGCAGTACTTC
TRBJ2-1	NA	TRBV28	TRBD2	CASSSGLAGAYNEQFF	TGTGCCAGCAGTTCCGGACTAGCGGGAGCCTACAATGAGCAGTTCTTC
TRBJ2-3	few	TRBV12-5	NA	CASGLGEWTPDTQYF	TGTGCTAGTGGTTTGGGAGAGTGGACTCCAGATACGCAGTATTTT
TRBJ2-7	few	TRBV7-9	NA	CASSLAGGTHEQYF	TGTGCCAGCAGCTTAGCGGGAGGAACCCACGAGCAGTACTTC
TRBJ2-1	NA	TRBV29-1	TRBD2	CSVALAGVRNEQFF	TGCAGCGTCGCCTTAGCGGGAGTAAGGAATGAGCAGTTCTTC
TRBJ2-2	NA	TRBV3-1	NA	CASSLYPGRELFF	TGTGCCAGCAGTCTCTACCCCGGTCGGGAGCTGTTTTTT
TRBJ2-1	NA	TRBV10-3	NA	CAISESEDYNEQFF	TGTGCCATCAGTGAGTCTGAGGACTACAATGAGCAGTTCTTC